The T cell receptor (beta chain) described here comes from a study of T cells in localized non-small cell lung cancer. General observations from the study: Within adjacent lung there appeared a median approximately 60 of the top 100 tumor clones. As only one tumor region underwent sequencing, heterogeneity remains possible. Of the tissues analyzed, uninvolved adjacent lung showed maximal T cell clonality, greater than tumor.

Clones were sequenced by immunoSEQ multiplex PCR, and TCRdb holds only the in-frame ones, with some missing. The sample yields 60,000 to 75,000 clones, around four fifths seen once. Only one count was recorded for this clone. Antigen: not known. J gave up 5 bases and V 3 bases, and 4 bases lay outside the gene matches. CDR3 length: 15 residues. CDR1 and CDR2 from the germline V gene are SGHRS and YFSETQ. Sample: peripheral blood, taken before any cancer treatment. This clonotype was obtained from a female donor over 55 with stage I lung adenocarcinoma. The chain links TRBV5-1 to TRBJ2-2; 10 positions match TRBD2. The CDR3 loop reads CASSSPSGGTGELFF. For the CDR3, the DNA is TGCGCCAGCAGCTCGCCTAGCGGGGGTACCGGGGAGCTGTTTTTT.